This TCR beta chain was profiled in a study of cytomegalovirus exposure and HLA in healthy donors. This CDR3 is 11 amino acids long. CDR1 is MNHEY and CDR2 is SMNVEV in the germline V gene (reference sequence). Trimming removed 4 bases at V and 6 bases at J, with 6 bases between. PCR involved 60 Vbeta and 13 Jbeta primers. Using immunoSEQ multiplex PCR, the repertoire was profiled, and TCRdb retains in-frame clones only, with some absent. The table records 85,000 to 100,000 clones, 81% of them present only once. What was sequenced was PBMCs. The chain couples TRBV27 to TRBJ1-1; D is unresolved. This receptor was taken from a girl aged 2 to 10 in good health and CMV-seropositive. CDR3 nucleotides: TGTGCCAGCAGTTCTCCTCCTGAAGCTTTCTTT. This translates into CASSSPPEAFF.